This T cell receptor beta chain was found in a study of T-cell memory formation after mild COVID-19. The germline gives CDR1 SGHNT, CDR2 YENEEA. The trim removed 5 bases at V and 1 base at J, leaving 4 bases unmatched. The CDR3 loop spans 15 amino acids. On this clonotype: The antigen remains unidentified.

Constant-segment-primed 5'RACE gave TCR alpha and TCR beta cDNA libraries with sample barcodes and UMIs. Using its own MiXCR run on the 5' RACE reads, TCRdb lists one record per CDR3 protein. The table has around 100,000 distinct CDR3 sequences, 20% to 25% seen once. Study-level findings and limits: Some clones that responded turned up in pre-infection memory, which suggests that cross-reactive memory joined in. Clones which contracted sat mainly in CM and EM if CD4+, and in EMRA if CD8+.

This TCR was recovered from a young man who had mild COVID-19 (a few samples of this study predate the infection). Cell type and time point are not known. This chain connects TRBV11-3 to TRBJ2-3, with TRBD2 matching 9 bases. The sequenced material came from PBMCs or a T cell subset sorted from them (not recorded which). DNA of the CDR3: TGTGCCAGCAGCAGACGCGGGGGGGGCACAGATACGCAGTATTTT. Translating it yields CASSRRGGGTDTQYF.